This T cell receptor (beta chain) was captured by sequencing in a study of identical twins. Each CDR3 protein gets one entry after TCRdb re-called the 5' RACE reads with MiXCR. The sample contains around 690,000 distinct CDR3 sequences, about 20% of which appear only once. After removal of 1 base from V and 1 base from J, the junction contained 5 bases not matched to a gene. Germline V gene lookup returns CDR1 LGHNA and CDR2 YSLEER. CDR3 length: 18 amino acids. The data were also submitted as part of a second study, on T cells expressing NK-cell markers.

The J gene is TRBJ2-1, the V gene TRBV4-3, with TRBD2 identical over 12 bases. Sequencing was carried out using PBMCs. This TCR was sampled from a woman aged 18 to 35 in good health. DNA for the CDR3: TGCGCCAGCAGCCAAGGCCTAGCGGGAGGGCCTTCCTACAATGAGCAGTTCTTC. This gives the protein CASSQGLAGGPSYNEQFF.